The source of this T cell receptor (beta chain) is a study of blood T cell repertoires in COVID-19 (dated by TCRdb to about 2020). About the full investigation: Samples covering the acute and convalescent phases of COVID-19 were provided by collaborators in the United States, Italy and Spain. The material from the prospective study consisted of cDNA or gDNA derived from T cells, B-cell-depleted T cells, or PBMCs. Subjects who had been exposed to COVID-19, were actively infected with it, or had recovered from it provided the deeply sampled blood TCRbeta repertoires that made up the dataset. A freely available public database, intended as a resource for researchers studying the immune response to SARS-CoV-2, is where the repertoires were released. Samples came from the ongoing ImmuneRACE study (first 160 participants) plus 1,254 subjects from 6 global collaborators. A de-identified subject ID, COVID-19 status, age in years and sex were almost always included in the sample metadata. Where available, HLA class I and class II types were taken from metadata supplied by the sample provider and were not determined by assay-based typing.

A word on this clone: Its antigen has not been determined. Base-call qualities are not available, and no considerably larger clone is one nucleotide away.

CDR1 and CDR2, per the germline V gene, are MDHEN and SYDVKM. There are 14 amino acids in the CDR3, from cysteine to phenylalanine inclusive. Only the CDR3 portion is preserved as DNA: 42 bases, with reading frame beginning at the first base. A distance of 9 bases separates the germline ends of V and J, which lose 3 bases and 1 base respectively. TCRbeta CDR3 regions were amplified from genomic DNA using the immunoSEQ Assay, a bias-controlled multiplex PCR. On the study's bioinformatics: The number of nucleated cells in each sample was estimated by amplification of reference gene primers within the assay. To quantify the absolute abundance of each unique TCRbeta CDR3 rearrangement, sequence reads were collapsed and filtered. For each sample, productive Simpson clonality was calculated as the square root of Simpson's diversity index over productive rearrangements. Held by TCRdb, this immuneACCESS table contains in-frame sequences only and omits some clones. Under half of the omission traces to an unresolved V gene where checked; the cause of the rest is unknown. That table furnishes V, J and clone size, whereas the DNA furnished D and trimming. This sample comprises 140,000 to 150,000 clones, 84% of them detected only once. The ten largest make up about 5.8% of the sample.

Participants in the prospective study were aged roughly 18 to 89 years, lived in more than 20 United States geographic areas, and enrolled through a virtual design. In the prospective study, cohorts were assigned on the basis of participant-reported clinical history obtained from a screening survey and a study questionnaire. Exposed participants had been in contact, within 2 weeks of entering the study, with a person who had a PCR-confirmed or clinician-diagnosed case of COVID-19. In the prospective study, whole blood, serum and a nasopharyngeal or oropharyngeal swab were collected from each participant by mobile phlebotomists. Over a roughly 2-month period, participants in the prospective study had the option of providing additional blood draws and questionnaires. Blood samples from the prospective study were shipped frozen or at room temperature prior to DNA extraction. What the work shows at the level of the full study, not this receptor alone: The quantity of clinical and demographic metadata differed by source and by participant and was supplied without curation.

The chain joins TRBV28 to TRBJ1-2; there is no confident call for the D gene. The sequencing sample was made of PBMCs or T cells enriched from blood (not recorded which). This TCR came from a woman aged 50 to 65 who had been exposed to COVID-19. The nucleotide sequence reads TGTGCCAGCAGTTTGGAACAGCTTAACTATGGCTACACCTTC. This gives the protein CASSLEQLNYGYTF.